A single sample gave rise to the 11 T cell receptor beta chains below, sequenced in a study of shared clonotypes between healthy human individuals. TCRdb's table, derived via immunoSEQ multiplex PCR, lists solely in-frame clones and lacks some. The sample consists of just over 2,000,000 clones, 85% to 95% of them appearing once. The sequenced sample consisted of naive CD4+ T cells sorted from blood. Subset specified: CD45RA+ positively selected. These TCRs come from a man aged 18 to 29 in good health.

The DNA for the CDR3 is TGTGCCAGCAGCTTTAGCGGGCGGGTTACAGGGACCGGGGAGCTGTTTTTT. This codes for CASSFSGRVTGTGELFF. The rearrangement joins TRBV7-2 to TRBJ2-2; D might be TRBD2 (7 bases). The germline V gene encodes CDR1 SGHTA and CDR2 FQGNSA. Trimming stripped 3 bases from V and 5 bases from J, with 19 bases between. This CDR3 has 17 amino acids.

The chain carries TRBV9 and TRBJ2-5; D is perhaps TRBD1 (6 bases). Trimming took 6 bases from V and 5 from J, leaving 17 bases between them. CDR3 length equals 14 residues. CDR1 and CDR2 (germline): SGDLS, YYNGEE. The CDR3 spells CASNTQGPGETQYF. CDR3 coding DNA: TGTGCCAGCAACACACAGGGACCCGGTGAGACCCAGTACTTC.

This chain connects TRBV2 to TRBJ2-7; D perhaps matches TRBD2 (5 bases). This CDR3 spans 14 amino acids. Trimming removed 1 base at V and 3 bases at J, with 10 bases between. From germline, CDR1 is SNHLY and CDR2 FYNNEI. DNA for the CDR3: TGTGCCAGCAGTGAAGGCGGGCATTACTACGAGCAGTACTTC. Translating it yields CASSEGGHYYEQYF. Combining the CDR3 with reference TRBV2 and TRBJ2-7 gives the whole variable domain EPEVTQTPSHQVTQMGQEVILRCVPISNHLYFYWYRQILGQKVEFLVSFYNNEISEKSEIFDDQFSVERPDGSNFTLKIRSTKLEDSAMYFCASSEGGHYYEQYFGPGTRLTVT.

V is TRBV6-1 and J is TRBJ1-3; D gene unclear. Germline-derived CDR1 and CDR2 are MNHNS and SASEGT. The CDR3 totals 16 residues. Deletions cut 1 base from V and 4 bases from J, with 14 bases between. CDR3: CASSEGSGATGNTIYF. The CDR3 DNA sequence: TGTGCCAGCAGTGAAGGATCCGGAGCCACAGGAAACACCATATATTTT.

This chain connects TRBV30 to TRBJ1-4, with D uncertain. CDR1 is GTSNPN and CDR2 is SVGIG in the germline V gene (reference sequence). The CDR3 sequence is 12 residues long. Trimming shortened V by 5 bases and J by 8 bases, and 12 bases separated the two germline ends. Written as DNA, the CDR3 is TGTGCCTGGGGGGTTTTCGACGAAAAACTGTTTTTT. Its protein product is CAWGVFDEKLFF. Supplemented by reference TRBV30 and TRBJ1-4, the full variable domain reads SQTIHQWPATLVQPVGSPLSLECTVEGTSNPNLYWYRQAAGRGLQLLFYSVGIGQISSEVPQNLSASRPQDRQFILSSKKLLLSDSGFYLCAWGVFDEKLFFGSGTQLSVL.

V is TRBV28 and J is TRBJ1-2, with D perhaps TRBD1 (6 bases). V was cut by 5 bases and J by 4 bases, with 17 bases left in between. The CDR3 is 15 amino acids. Germline values: CDR1 MDHEN, CDR2 SYDVKM. The CDR3: CASSRTGTALYGYTF. In DNA, the CDR3 is TGTGCCAGCAGTCGTACAGGGACCGCCCTCTATGGCTACACCTTC.

On this clone itself: An end of the junction differs from the germline gene, which may be a read error. The chain joins TRBV4-1 to TRBJ2-7; the D gene is possibly TRBD1 (6 bases). CDR1 is MGHRA and CDR2 is YSYEKL in the germline V gene. CDR3 length: 14 residues. The CDR3 DNA reads TGCGCCAGCAGCCAAGGCCAGGGGTCCTCCGAGCAGTACTTC. This translates into CASSQGQGSSEQYF.

The chain recombines TRBV27 with TRBJ2-5; D possibly matches TRBD1 or TRBD2 (5 bases each). V lost 5 bases, J lost 7 bases, and 17 bases lay in between. CDR3 size: 14 residues. The germline V gene encodes CDR1 MNHEY and CDR2 SMNVEV (reference sequence). The CDR3 region has the DNA TGTGCCAGCAGTCCTCCGGGACCAGATAGGACCCAGTACTTC. Its translation is CASSPPGPDRTQYF.

This clone appeared a single time. The rearrangement joins TRBV19 to TRBJ2-5; the D gene is possibly TRBD1 (6 bases). CDR3 size: 16 residues. V shed 3 bases and J shed 7 bases, with 21 bases lying between them. Germline CDR1 LNHDA, CDR2 SQIVND (reference sequence). CDR3 region: CASSMASTGPGWTQYF. DNA for the CDR3: TGTGCCAGTAGTATGGCCTCGACAGGACCAGGGTGGACCCAGTACTTC.

This chain connects TRBV25-1 to TRBJ2-5; possibly TRBD1 for D (6 bases). The CDR3 loop spans 14 amino acids. With 5 bases removed from V and 5 bases from J, the gap between germline ends came to 15 bases. CDR1 and CDR2 from the germline V gene are MGHDK and SYGVNS. The CDR3, as DNA: TGTGCCAGCAGTTATTCAGGCCAGGGGGAGACCCAGTACTTC. Protein sequence: CASSYSGQGETQYF.

This rearrangement joins TRBV7-2 to TRBJ2-3; 8 bases map to TRBD2. Germline-derived CDR1 and CDR2 are SGHTA and FQGNSA. The CDR3 spans 16 residues. Germline trimming cut 5 bases from V and 6 bases from J; bases unmatched to any gene: 13. CDR3 sequence: CASSPIGGGSFDTQYF. CDR3 DNA: TGTGCCAGCAGCCCGATCGGGGGGGGATCATTTGATACGCAGTATTTT.